Listed here are 6 T cell receptor beta chains from one sample, sequenced in a study of blood T cell repertoires in COVID-19. Profiled with immunoSEQ multiplex PCR; TCRdb holds only in-frame clones, not every one. The data contain hundreds of thousands of clones, 85% to 90% of them seen just once; the ten biggest clones take up 1% to 1.5%. The sample was peripheral blood. The origin of the receptors is a man in his sixties or seventies with acute or convalescent COVID-19.

This rearrangement joins TRBV3-1 (or the pseudogene TRBV3-2) to TRBJ1-2; 9 bases agree with TRBD1. The CDR3 extends over 14 amino acids. The junction had 4 bases not matched to a gene; V was cut back by 4 bases and J by 4 bases. In germline, CDR1 is LGHDT, CDR2 YNNKEL (reference sequence). The chain's CDR3 is CASSRRDRVYGYTF. CDR3 bases: TGTGCCAGCAGCCGCCGGGACAGGGTCTATGGCTACACCTTC.

The V gene is TRBV7-3, the J gene TRBJ2-1, with TRBD1 identical over 9 bases. V was clipped by 5 bases and J by 6 bases; unmatched bases: 11. Germline V gene data show CDR1 as SGHTA and CDR2 as FQGTGA. The CDR3 length is 16 residues. In DNA form, the CDR3 reads TGTGCCAGCAGCCCATTTACCGGGACAGGGCCCAATGAGCAGTTCTTC. It specifies CASSPFTGTGPNEQFF.

This chain uses TRBV29-1 with TRBJ2-3; 8 bases map to TRBD2. The V gene end was trimmed by 3 bases and the J gene end by 1 base; junction bases not matched to a gene: 3. Germline V gene sequence: CDR1 SQVTM, CDR2 ANQGSEA. The length of the CDR3 is 14 residues. CDR3 nucleotides: TGCAGCGTTGACGGGGGGGCTCGCACAGATACGCAGTATTTT. Residues: CSVDGGARTDTQYF.

Only one count was recorded for this clone. The chain combines TRBV19 with TRBJ1-3, with 9 bases identical to TRBD1. CDR3 size: 16 residues. V lost 6 bases to trimming and J lost 3 bases; unmatched junction nucleotides: 9. The germline V gene encodes CDR1 LNHDA and CDR2 SQIVND (reference sequence). The CDR3 coding sequence is TGTGCCAGTAGCCCTTACAGGGGGCAAGTTGGAAACACCATATATTTT. It specifies CASSPYRGQVGNTIYF.

This clone was found a few times. The gene calls are TRBV19 and TRBJ1-2; TRBD1 might be the D (5 bases). V was cut by 8 bases and J by 7 bases, with 20 bases left in between. Looked up from germline, CDR1 is LNHDA and CDR2 is SQIVND (reference sequence). This CDR3 contains 14 residues. The CDR3 loop reads CASCTRDCGGGYTF. DNA of the CDR3: TGTGCCAGTTGTACCCGGGACTGCGGAGGTGGCTACACCTTC.

This clone has only a few counts. The chain couples TRBV25-1 to TRBJ2-1; 7 nucleotides align to TRBD2. CDR3 size: 13 residues. Germline V lookup: CDR1 MGHDK, CDR2 SYGVNS. The V segment lost 2 bases and the J segment 9 bases; nucleotides outside the gene matches: 4. The CDR3: CASSEAGESEQFF. CDR3 nucleotide sequence: TGTGCCAGCAGTGAAGCGGGAGAGAGTGAGCAGTTCTTC.